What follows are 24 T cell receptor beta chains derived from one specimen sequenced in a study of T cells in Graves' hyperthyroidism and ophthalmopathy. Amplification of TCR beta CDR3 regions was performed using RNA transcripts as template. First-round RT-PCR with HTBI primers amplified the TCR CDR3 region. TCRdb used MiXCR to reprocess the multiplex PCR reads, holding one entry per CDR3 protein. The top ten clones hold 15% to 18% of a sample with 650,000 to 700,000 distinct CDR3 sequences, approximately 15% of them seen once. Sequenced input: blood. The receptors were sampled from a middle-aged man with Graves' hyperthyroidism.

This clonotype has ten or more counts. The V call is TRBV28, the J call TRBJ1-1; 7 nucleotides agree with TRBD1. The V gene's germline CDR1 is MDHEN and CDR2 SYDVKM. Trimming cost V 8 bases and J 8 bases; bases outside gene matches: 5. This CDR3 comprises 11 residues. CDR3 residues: CASGLDREAFF. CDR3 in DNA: TGTGCCAGCGGATTGGACAGGGAAGCTTTCTTT.

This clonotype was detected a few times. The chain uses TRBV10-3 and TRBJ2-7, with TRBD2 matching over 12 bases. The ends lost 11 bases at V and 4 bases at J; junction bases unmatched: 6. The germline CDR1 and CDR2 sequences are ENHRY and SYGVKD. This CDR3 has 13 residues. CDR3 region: CAARTSGTYEQYF. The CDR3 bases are TGTGCCGCCCGGACTAGCGGGACTTACGAGCAGTACTTC.

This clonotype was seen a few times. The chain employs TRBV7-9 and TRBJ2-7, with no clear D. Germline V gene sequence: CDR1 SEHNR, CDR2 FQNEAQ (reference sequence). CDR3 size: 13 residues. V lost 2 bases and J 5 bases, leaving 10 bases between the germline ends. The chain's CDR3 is CASSLQGYHEQYF. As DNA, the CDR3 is TGTGCCAGCAGCTTACAAGGGTACCACGAGCAGTACTTC.

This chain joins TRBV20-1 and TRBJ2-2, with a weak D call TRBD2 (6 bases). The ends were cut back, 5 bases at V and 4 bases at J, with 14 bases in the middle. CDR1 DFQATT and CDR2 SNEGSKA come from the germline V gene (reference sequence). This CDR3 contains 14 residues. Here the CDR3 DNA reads TGCAGTGCTCCGGTTTGGGGAGGCACCGGGGAGCTGTTTTTT. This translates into CSAPVWGGTGELFF.

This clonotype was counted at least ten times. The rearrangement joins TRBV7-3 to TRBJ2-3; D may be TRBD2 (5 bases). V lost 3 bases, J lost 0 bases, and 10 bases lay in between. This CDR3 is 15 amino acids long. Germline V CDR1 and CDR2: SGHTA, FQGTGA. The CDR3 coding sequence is TGTGCCAGCAGCTTTAGGGCGGGTAGCACAGATACGCAGTATTTT. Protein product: CASSFRAGSTDTQYF. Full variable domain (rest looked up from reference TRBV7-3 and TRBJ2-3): GAGVSQTPSNKVTEKGKYVELRCDPISGHTALYWYRQSLGQGPEFLIYFQGTGAADDSGLPNDRFFAVRPEGSVSTLKIQRTERGDSAVYLCASSFRAGSTDTQYFGPGTRLTVL.

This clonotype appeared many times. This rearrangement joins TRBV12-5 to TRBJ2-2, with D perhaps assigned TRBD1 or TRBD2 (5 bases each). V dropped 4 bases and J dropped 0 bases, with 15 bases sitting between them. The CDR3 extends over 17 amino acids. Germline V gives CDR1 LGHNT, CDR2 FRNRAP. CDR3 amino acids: CASGSYNGTANTGELFF. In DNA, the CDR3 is TGTGCTAGTGGTTCATACAACGGGACGGCGAACACCGGGGAGCTGTTTTTT.

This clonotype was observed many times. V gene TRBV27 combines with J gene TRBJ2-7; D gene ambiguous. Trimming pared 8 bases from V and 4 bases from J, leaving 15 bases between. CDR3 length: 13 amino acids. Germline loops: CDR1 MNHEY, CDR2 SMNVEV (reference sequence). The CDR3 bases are TGTGCCAGCGGCCTAGGCACCAGGTACGAGCAGTACTTC. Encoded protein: CASGLGTRYEQYF.

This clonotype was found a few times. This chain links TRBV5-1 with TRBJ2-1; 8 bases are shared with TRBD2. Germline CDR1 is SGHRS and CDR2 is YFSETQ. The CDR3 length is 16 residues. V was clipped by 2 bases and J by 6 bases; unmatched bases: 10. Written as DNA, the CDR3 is TGCGCCAGCAGCTTCCTTCGGGGGGGCCTAGCCAATGAGCAGTTCTTC. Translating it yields CASSFLRGGLANEQFF.

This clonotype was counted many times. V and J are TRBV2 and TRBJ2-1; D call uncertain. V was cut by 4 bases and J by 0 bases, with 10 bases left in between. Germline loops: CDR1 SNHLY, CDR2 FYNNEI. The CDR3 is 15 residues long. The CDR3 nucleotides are TGTGCCAGCAGTGCCCAGCCGTTCTCCTACAATGAGCAGTTCTTC. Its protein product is CASSAQPFSYNEQFF.

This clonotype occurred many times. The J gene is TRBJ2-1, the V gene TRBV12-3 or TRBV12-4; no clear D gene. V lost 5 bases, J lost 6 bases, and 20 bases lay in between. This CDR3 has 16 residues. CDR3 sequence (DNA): TGTGCCAGCAGTCGGTCGGACGGTGCCCCCCTCAATGAGCAGTTCTTC. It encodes CASSRSDGAPLNEQFF.

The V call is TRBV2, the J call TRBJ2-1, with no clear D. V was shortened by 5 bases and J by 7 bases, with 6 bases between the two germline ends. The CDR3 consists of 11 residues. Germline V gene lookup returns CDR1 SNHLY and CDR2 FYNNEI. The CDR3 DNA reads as TGTGCCAGCAGTCCTATGAATGAGCAGTTCTTC. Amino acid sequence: CASSPMNEQFF.

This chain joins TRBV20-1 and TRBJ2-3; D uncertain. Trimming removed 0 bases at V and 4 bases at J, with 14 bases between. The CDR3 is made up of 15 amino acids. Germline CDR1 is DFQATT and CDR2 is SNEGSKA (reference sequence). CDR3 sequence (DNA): TGCAGTGCTAGAGATGGGCTGGGCCCCCCAGATACGCAGTATTTT. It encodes CSARDGLGPPDTQYF.

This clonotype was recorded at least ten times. In DNA, the CDR3 is TGTGCCAGCAGAACCAGTGGTAATTCACCCCTCCACTTT. This gives the protein CASRTSGNSPLHF. This rearrangement joins TRBV12-3 or TRBV12-4 to TRBJ1-6; D unresolved. V lost 6 bases and J 6 bases, leaving 9 bases between the germline ends. The CDR3 runs 13 residues.

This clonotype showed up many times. CDR3 DNA sequence: TGTGCCACCAGCAGTTACACCGGGGAGCTGTTTTTT. As protein: CATSSYTGELFF. The V gene is TRBV15, the J gene TRBJ2-2; no firm D call. Trimming cost V 3 bases and J 3 bases, with 2 bases left between them. CDR3 length: 12 residues. Germline V CDR1 and CDR2: LNHNV, YYDKDF (reference sequence).

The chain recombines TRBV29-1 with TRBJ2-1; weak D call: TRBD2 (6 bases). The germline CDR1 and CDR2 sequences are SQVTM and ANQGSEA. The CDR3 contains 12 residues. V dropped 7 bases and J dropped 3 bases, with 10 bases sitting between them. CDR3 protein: CSAGVRYNEQFF. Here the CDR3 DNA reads TGCAGCGCGGGAGTTCGCTACAATGAGCAGTTCTTC.

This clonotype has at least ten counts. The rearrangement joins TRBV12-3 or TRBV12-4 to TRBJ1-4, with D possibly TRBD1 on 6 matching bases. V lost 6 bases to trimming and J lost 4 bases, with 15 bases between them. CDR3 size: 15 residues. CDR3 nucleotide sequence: TGTGCCAGCAGGACGGCAGGGGTCGTTAATGAAAAACTGTTTTTT. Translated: CASRTAGVVNEKLFF.

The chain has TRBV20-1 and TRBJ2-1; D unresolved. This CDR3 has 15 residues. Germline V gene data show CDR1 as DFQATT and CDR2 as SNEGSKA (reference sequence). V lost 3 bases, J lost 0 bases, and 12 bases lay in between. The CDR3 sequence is CSASGDASSYNEQFF. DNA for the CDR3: TGCAGTGCTAGCGGCGACGCGAGCTCCTACAATGAGCAGTTCTTC.

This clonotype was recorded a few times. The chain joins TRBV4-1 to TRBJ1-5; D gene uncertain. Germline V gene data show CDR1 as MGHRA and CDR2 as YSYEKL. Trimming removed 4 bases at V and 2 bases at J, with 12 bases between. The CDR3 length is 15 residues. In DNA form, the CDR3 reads TGCGCCAGCAGCCGAGCCGCGGGCGGCAATCAGCCCCAGCATTTT. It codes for CASSRAAGGNQPQHF.

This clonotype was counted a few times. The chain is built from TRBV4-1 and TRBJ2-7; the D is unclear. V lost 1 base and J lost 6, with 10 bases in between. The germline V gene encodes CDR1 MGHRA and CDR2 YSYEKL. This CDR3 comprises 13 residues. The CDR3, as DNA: TGCGCCAGCAGCCAAGGATTGAGTTCCGAGCAGTACTTC. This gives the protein CASSQGLSSEQYF.

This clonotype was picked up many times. CDR3 loop: CSARPGQDNQPQHF. CDR3 bases: TGCAGTGCTAGGCCCGGACAAGACAATCAGCCCCAGCATTTT. The V gene is TRBV20-1, the J gene TRBJ1-5; TRBD1 might be the D (5 bases). The CDR3 spans 14 residues. V gave up 3 bases and J gave up 3 bases, with 12 bases separating them. CDR1 is DFQATT, CDR2 SNEGSKA, per germline (reference sequence).

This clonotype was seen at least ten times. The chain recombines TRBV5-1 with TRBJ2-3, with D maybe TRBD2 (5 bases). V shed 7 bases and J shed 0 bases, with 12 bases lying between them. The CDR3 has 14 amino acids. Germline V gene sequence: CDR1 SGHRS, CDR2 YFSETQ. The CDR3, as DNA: TGCGCCAGCGTAAAGGGAGATAGCACAGATACGCAGTATTTT. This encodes CASVKGDSTDTQYF.

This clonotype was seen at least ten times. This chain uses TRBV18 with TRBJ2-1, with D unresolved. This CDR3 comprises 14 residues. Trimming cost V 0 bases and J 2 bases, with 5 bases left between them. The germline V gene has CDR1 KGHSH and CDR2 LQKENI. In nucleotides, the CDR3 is TGTGCCAGCTCACCACCGGGGACCTACAATGAGCAGTTCTTC. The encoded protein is CASSPPGTYNEQFF.

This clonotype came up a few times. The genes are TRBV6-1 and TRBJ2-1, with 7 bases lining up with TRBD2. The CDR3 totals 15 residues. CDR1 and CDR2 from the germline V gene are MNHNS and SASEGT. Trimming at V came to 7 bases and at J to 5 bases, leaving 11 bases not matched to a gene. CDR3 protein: CASKRSGTTDNEQFF. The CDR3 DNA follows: TGTGCCAGCAAAAGGAGCGGGACTACCGACAATGAGCAGTTCTTC.

As DNA, the CDR3 is TGTGCCAGTATCGTTGGGGGGGCCGCCGGGGAGCTGTTTTTT. It codes for CASIVGGAAGELFF. V and J are TRBV19 and TRBJ2-2, with D possibly being TRBD2 (7 bases). The CDR3 is 14 residues long. The germline V and J ends were trimmed by 7 bases and 6 bases, with 15 bases remaining between them. Germline CDR1 is LNHDA and CDR2 is SQIVND (reference sequence).